This T cell receptor (beta chain) was sequenced in a study of control samples from healthy donors and cancer patients. Method: immunoSEQ multiplex PCR; TCRdb's copy keeps in-frame clones and lacks some. The table lists 70,000 to 75,000 clones, roughly 90% of them singletons. This clone was seen just once. Material for sequencing was blood. This sequence originates from a woman in her fifties or sixties in good health.

CDR3 region: CASSTGAGYEQYF. CDR3 nucleotides: TGTGCCAGTAGTACCGGGGCTGGCTACGAGCAGTACTTC. The V gene is TRBV19, the J gene TRBJ2-7, with D perhaps being TRBD1 or TRBD2 (5 bases each). Germline CDR1 LNHDA, CDR2 SQIVND (reference sequence). This CDR3 is built from 13 residues. V was trimmed by 4 bases and J by 3 bases, leaving 10 bases between them.